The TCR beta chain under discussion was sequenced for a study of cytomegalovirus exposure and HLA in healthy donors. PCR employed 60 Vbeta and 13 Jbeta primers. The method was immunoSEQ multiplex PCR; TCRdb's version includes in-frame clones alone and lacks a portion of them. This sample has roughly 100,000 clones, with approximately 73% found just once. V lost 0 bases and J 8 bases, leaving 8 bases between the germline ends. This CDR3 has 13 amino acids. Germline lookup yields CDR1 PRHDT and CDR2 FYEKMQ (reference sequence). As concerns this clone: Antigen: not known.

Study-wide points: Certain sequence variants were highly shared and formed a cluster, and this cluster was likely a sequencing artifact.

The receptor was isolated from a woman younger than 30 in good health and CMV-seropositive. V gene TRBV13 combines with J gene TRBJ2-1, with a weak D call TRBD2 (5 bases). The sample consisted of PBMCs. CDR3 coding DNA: TGTGCCAGCAGCTTAGGGTATAGCGATGAGCAGTTCTTC. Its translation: CASSLGYSDEQFF. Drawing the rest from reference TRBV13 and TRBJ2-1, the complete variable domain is AAGVIQSPRHLIKEKRETATLKCYPIPRHDTVYWYQQGPGQDPQFLISFYEKMQSDKGSIPDRFSAQQFSDYHSELNMSSLELGDSALYFCASSLGYSDEQFFGPGTRLTVL.